This TCR beta chain was sequenced for a study of T-cell memory formation after mild COVID-19. In TCRdb, the 5' RACE reads were re-called with MiXCR into one record per CDR3 protein. This table has around 300,000 distinct CDR3 sequences, roughly 17% appearing once. Per germline, CDR1 SGHRS and CDR2 YFSETQ. V lost 4 bases to trimming and J lost 5 bases; unmatched junction nucleotides: 5. The CDR3 is 14 residues long. The specimen sequenced was PBMCs or a T cell subset sorted from them (not recorded which). The chain links TRBV5-1 to TRBJ1-1, with TRBD1 matching 10 bases. The receptor's source is a man aged 18-30 years who had mild COVID-19 (a few samples of this study predate the infection). Cell type and time point are not known. The chain's CDR3 is CASSVRTGGTEAFF. The CDR3 DNA is TGCGCCAGCAGCGTACGGACAGGGGGTACTGAAGCTTTCTTT.